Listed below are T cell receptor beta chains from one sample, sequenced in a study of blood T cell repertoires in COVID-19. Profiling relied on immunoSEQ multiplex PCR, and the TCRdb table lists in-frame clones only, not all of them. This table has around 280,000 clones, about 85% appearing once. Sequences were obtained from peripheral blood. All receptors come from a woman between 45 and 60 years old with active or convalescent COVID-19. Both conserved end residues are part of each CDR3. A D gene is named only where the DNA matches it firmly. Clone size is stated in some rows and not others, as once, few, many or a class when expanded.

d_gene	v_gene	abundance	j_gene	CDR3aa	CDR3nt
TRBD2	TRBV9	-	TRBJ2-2	CASSVVLAGVPGELFF	TGTGCCAGCAGCGTAGTCCTAGCGGGAGTCCCCGGGGAGCTGTTTTTT
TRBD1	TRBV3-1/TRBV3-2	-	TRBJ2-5	CASSHPTGYVETQYF	TGTGCCAGCAGCCATCCGACAGGGTATGTGGAGACCCAGTACTTC
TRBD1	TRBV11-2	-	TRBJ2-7	CASSLDRGYEQYF	TGTGCCAGCAGCTTGGACAGGGGGTACGAGCAGTACTTC
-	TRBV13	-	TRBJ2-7	CASSPLRDMGSEQYF	TGTGCCAGCAGCCCTCTCCGTGACATGGGTTCCGAGCAGTACTTC
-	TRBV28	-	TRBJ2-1	CASSSLYNEQFF	TGTGCCAGCAGTTCCTTGTACAATGAGCAGTTCTTC
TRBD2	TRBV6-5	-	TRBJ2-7	CASSYSGGGANEQYF	TGTGCCAGCAGTTACTCCGGGGGGGGAGCGAACGAGCAGTACTTC
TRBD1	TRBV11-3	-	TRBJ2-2	CASSPGEGSGQGSSRELFF	TGTGCCAGCAGCCCCGGGGAAGGGTCGGGACAGGGGTCTTCGAGGGAGCTGTTTTTT
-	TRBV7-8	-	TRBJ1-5	CASSLDPFQPQHF	TGTGCCAGCAGCTTAGATCCATTTCAGCCCCAGCATTTT
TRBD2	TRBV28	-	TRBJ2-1	CASSLPVLAGAYNEQFF	TGTGCCAGCAGTTTACCCGTACTAGCGGGAGCCTACAATGAGCAGTTCTTC
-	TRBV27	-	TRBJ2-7	CASSFGPGNLNEQYF	TGTGCCAGCAGTTTCGGGCCGGGGAATCTGAACGAGCAGTACTTC
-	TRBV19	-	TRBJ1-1	CASSIQASNTEAFF	TGTGCCAGTAGTATCCAGGCTTCCAACACTGAAGCTTTCTTT
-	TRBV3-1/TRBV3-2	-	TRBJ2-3	CASTFKETDTQYF	TGTGCCAGCACCTTCAAGGAGACAGATACGCAGTATTTT
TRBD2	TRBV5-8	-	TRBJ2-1	CASSLALSSGGTLQVF	TGTGCCAGCAGCTTGGCCTTATCAAGCGGGGGAACCCTACAGGTCTTC
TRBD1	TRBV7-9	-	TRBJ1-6	CASSLAGTVDSPLHF	TGTGCCAGCAGCTTAGCAGGGACAGTGGATTCACCCCTCCACTTT
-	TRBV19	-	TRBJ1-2	CATTGNYGYTF	TGTGCCACGACTGGAAACTATGGCTACACCTTC
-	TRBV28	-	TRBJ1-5	CASSLAAETNQPQHF	TGTGCCAGCAGTTTAGCGGCGGAGACCAATCAGCCCCAGCATTTT
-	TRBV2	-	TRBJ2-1	CASSEVSRILGQFF	TGTGCCAGCAGTGAGGTTTCGAGGATTTTAGGGCAGTTCTTC
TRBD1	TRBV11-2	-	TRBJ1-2	CASSSLRDRTYGYTF	TGTGCCAGCAGCTCCTTGAGGGACAGGACCTATGGCTACACCTTC
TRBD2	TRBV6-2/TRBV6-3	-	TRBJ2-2	CASSYGRWTSGRNTGELFF	TGTGCCAGCAGTTACGGGAGGTGGACTAGCGGGAGGAACACCGGGGAGCTGTTTTTT
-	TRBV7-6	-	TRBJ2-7	CASSPAGGTEQYF	TGTGCCAGCAGCCCTGCCGGGGGAACGGAGCAGTACTTC
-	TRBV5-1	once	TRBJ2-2	CASSSTATGLHGELFF	TGCGCCAGCAGCTCCACGGCGACAGGTCTTCACGGGGAGCTGTTTTTT
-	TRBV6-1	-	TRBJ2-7	CASSESGAIRSYEQYF	TGTGCCAGCAGTGAATCAGGGGCCATCCGATCCTACGAGCAGTACTTC
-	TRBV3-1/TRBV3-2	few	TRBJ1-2	CASSQGGRYTF	TGTGCCAGCAGCCAAGGAGGCCGCTACACCTTC
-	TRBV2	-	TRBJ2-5	CASSGGVFETQYF	TGTGCCAGCAGTGGCGGGGTATTCGAGACCCAGTACTTC
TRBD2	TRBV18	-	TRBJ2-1	CASSPGTRGNEQFF	TGTGCCAGCTCACCAGGGACTAGAGGCAATGAGCAGTTCTTC
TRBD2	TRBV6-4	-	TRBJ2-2	CASSREGSGELFF	TGTGCCAGCAGTCGGGAGGGATCCGGGGAGCTGTTTTTT
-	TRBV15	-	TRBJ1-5	CATSMADSNQPQHF	TGTGCCACCAGCATGGCGGATAGCAATCAGCCCCAGCATTTT
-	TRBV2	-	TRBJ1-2	CASSYLRSGYGYTF	TGTGCCAGCAGTTATTTGCGGAGTGGCTATGGCTACACCTTC
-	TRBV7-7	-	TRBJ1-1	CASSSDRRSGTEAFF	TGTGCTAGCAGCTCGGACAGACGATCAGGCACTGAAGCTTTCTTT
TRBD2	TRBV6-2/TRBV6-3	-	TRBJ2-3	CASSTGREADTQYF	TGTGCCAGCAGTACGGGGCGGGAGGCAGATACGCAGTATTTT
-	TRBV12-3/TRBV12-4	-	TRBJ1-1	CASSFGANTEAFF	TGTGCCAGCAGTTTTGGGGCGAACACTGAAGCTTTCTTT
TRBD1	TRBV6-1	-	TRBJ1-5	CASSDYRGQGSQPQHF	TGTGCCAGCAGTGATTATCGGGGACAGGGGTCTCAGCCCCAGCATTTT
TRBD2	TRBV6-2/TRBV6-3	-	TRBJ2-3	CASSFRRSGGSDTQYF	TGTGCCAGCAGTTTCCGTCGTAGCGGGGGTTCGGATACGCAGTATTTT
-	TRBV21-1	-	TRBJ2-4	CASSKGERQTLAKNIQYF	TGTGCCAGCAGCAAAGGGGAACGACAGACTCTAGCCAAAAACATTCAGTACTTC
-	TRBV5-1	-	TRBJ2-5	CASSLGTTKETQYF	TGCGCCAGCAGCTTGGGTACTACCAAAGAGACCCAGTACTTC
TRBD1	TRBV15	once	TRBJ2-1	CATSPTIGTGVYNEQFF	TGTGCCACCAGCCCTACTATCGGGACAGGGGTTTACAATGAGCAGTTCTTC
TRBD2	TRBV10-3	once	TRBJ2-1	CATTLNLAGDEQFF	TGTGCCACGACACTAAACCTAGCGGGAGATGAGCAGTTCTTC
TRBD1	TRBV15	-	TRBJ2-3	CATSTFWDRGTDTQYF	TGTGCCACCAGCACATTCTGGGACAGGGGTACAGATACGCAGTATTTT
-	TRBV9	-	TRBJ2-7	CASSPGIADYYEQYF	TGTGCCAGCAGCCCCGGGATAGCGGATTACTACGAGCAGTACTTC
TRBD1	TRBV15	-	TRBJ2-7	CATSRDGQGYYEQYF	TGTGCCACCAGCAGAGACGGACAGGGGTACTACGAGCAGTACTTC